This T cell receptor (beta chain) was captured in a study of blood T cell repertoires in COVID-19. Original processing methods: Reference gene primer amplification yielded estimated nucleated cell counts. Produced via immunoSEQ multiplex PCR; TCRdb's table is partial and in-frame only. V, J and clone size derive from that table, while D and trimming were established from the DNA sequence. The table has 95,000 to 100,000 clones, under 85% seen once. Trimming shortened V by 5 bases and J by 2 bases, and 9 bases separated the two germline ends. Germline assignment: CDR1 SGHTA and CDR2 FQGNSA. This CDR3 is built from 13 residues.

Material for sequencing was peripheral blood. V gene TRBV7-2 combines with J gene TRBJ1-2; D might be TRBD1 (5 bases). The origin of this receptor is a human donor in a cohort sampled during active COVID-19. CDR3 DNA sequence: TGTGCCAGCAGCAAGACAGAAAACTATGGCTACACCTTC. It translates to CASSKTENYGYTF.